The present T cell receptor (beta chain) was sequenced within a study of T cells in Graves' hyperthyroidism and ophthalmopathy. Overall study: Peripheral blood samples were taken at initial diagnosis, prior to any treatment. Study outcomes and limitations: Researchers report that a 13 V-J model separated ophthalmopathy from stable hyperthyroidism.

Amplification of TCR beta CDR3 regions was performed using RNA transcripts as template. TCR CDR3 regions were first amplified by RT-PCR with HTBI primers. A single record per CDR3 protein comes from TCRdb applying MiXCR to the multiplex PCR reads. The table lists roughly 500,000 distinct CDR3 sequences, roughly 14% of them singletons. With a duration under 2 months, the hyperthyroidism was newly diagnosed in patients aged 18 to 65. Every diagnosis used clinical symptoms, serum thyroxine and TRAb, thyroid ultrasound and orbital computed tomography. The V end lost 8 bases, the J end lost 0 bases, and 7 bases lay between the germline ends. The CDR3 sequence is 13 residues long. Looked up from germline, CDR1 is LNHDA and CDR2 is SQIVND (reference sequence). This clonotype was seen many times. Its antigen remains unidentified.

The gene calls are TRBV19 and TRBJ1-4; D unclear. The receptor's source is a woman in her twenties or thirties with Graves' hyperthyroidism that later progressed to Graves' ophthalmopathy. Sequenced sample: blood. DNA of the CDR3: TGTGCCAGTCGCCGGACAACTAATGAAAAACTGTTTTTT. Its protein is CASRRTTNEKLFF.